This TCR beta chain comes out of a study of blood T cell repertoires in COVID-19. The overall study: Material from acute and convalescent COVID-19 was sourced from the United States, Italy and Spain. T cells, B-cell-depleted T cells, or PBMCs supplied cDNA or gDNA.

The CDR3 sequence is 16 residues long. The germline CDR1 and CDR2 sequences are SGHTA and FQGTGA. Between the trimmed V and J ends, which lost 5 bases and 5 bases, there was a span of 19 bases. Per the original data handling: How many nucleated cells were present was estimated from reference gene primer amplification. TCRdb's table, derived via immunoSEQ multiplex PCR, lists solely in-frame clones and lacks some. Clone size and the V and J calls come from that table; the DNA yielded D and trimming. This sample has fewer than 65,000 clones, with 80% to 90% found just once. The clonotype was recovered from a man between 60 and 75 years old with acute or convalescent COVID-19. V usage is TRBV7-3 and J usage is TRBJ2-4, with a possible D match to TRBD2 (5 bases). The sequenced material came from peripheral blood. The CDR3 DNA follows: TGTGCCAGCAGCCCCGGGGTCCTCATTCGTGAAAACATTCAGTACTTC. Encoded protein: CASSPGVLIRENIQYF.